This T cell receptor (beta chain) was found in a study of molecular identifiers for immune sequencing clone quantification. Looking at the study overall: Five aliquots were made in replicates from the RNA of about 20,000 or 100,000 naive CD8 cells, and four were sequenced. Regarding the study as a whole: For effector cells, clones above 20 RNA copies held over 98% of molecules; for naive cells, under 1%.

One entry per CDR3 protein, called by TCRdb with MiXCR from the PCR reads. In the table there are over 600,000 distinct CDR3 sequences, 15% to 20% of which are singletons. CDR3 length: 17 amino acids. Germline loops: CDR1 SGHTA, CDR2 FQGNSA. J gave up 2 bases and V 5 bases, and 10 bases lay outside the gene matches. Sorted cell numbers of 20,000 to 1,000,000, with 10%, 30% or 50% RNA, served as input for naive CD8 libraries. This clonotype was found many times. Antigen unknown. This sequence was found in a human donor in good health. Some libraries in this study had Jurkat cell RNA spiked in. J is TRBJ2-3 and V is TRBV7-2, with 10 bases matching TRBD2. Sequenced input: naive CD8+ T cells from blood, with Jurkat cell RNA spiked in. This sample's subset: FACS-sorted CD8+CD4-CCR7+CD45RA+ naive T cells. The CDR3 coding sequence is TGTGCCAGCAGCCTAGGAGGAGCGGGGGGGCTCACAGATACGCAGTATTTT. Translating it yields CASSLGGAGGLTDTQYF.